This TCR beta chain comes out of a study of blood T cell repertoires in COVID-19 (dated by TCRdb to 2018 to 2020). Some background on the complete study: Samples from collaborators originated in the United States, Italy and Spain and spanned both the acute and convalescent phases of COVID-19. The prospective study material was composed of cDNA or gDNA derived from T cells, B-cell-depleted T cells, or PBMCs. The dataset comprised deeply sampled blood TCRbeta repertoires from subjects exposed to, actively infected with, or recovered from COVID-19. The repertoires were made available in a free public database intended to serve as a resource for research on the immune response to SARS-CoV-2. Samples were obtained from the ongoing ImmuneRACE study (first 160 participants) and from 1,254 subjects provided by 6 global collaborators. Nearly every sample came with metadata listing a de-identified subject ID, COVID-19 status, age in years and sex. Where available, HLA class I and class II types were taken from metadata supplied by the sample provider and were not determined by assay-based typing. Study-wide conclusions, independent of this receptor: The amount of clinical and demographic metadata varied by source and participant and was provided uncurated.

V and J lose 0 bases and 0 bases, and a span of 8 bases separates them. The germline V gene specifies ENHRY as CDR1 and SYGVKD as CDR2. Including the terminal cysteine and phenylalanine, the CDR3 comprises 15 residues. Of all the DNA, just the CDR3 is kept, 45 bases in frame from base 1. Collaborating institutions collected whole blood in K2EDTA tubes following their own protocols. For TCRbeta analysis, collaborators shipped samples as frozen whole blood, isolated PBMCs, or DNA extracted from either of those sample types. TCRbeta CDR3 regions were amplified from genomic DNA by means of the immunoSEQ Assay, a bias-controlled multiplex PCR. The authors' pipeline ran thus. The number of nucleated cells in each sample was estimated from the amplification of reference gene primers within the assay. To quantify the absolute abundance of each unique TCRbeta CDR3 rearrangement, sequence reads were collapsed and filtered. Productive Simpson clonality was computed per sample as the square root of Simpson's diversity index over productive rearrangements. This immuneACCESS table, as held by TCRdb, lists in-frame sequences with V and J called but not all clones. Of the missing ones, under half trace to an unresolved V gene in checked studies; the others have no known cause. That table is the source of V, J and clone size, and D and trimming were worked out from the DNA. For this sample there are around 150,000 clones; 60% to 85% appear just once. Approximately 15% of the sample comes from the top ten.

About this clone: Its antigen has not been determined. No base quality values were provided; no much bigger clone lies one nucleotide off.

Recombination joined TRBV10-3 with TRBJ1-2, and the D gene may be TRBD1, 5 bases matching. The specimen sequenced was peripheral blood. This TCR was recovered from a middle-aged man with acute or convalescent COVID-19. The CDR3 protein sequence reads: CAISESGGANYGYTF. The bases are TGTGCCATCAGTGAGTCGGGGGGAGCTAACTATGGCTACACCTTC.